This T cell receptor (beta chain) came from a study of OX40 agonist ivuxolimab in advanced cancers. Study context: Every 2 weeks, ivuxolimab was infused into the patients intravenously at between 0.01 and 10 mg/kg. Melanoma, hepatocellular carcinoma, head and neck or renal cell cancer occurred in dose-escalation patients. Antecedent anti-PD-1, anti-PD-L1 or anti-CTLA-4 therapy was permissible, with under 50% having received some. Study-wide points: The antigen specificity of the peripheral T cells (those that were expanded) was not determined.

A remark on this clone: Its specificity is not known.

The germline gives CDR1 MNHNS, CDR2 SASEGT. The junction had 7 bases not matched to a gene; V was cut back by 4 bases and J by 2 bases. The CDR3 covers 16 residues. Data came from immunoSEQ multiplex PCR; TCRdb stores just in-frame clones and leaves some out. The sample records 26,000 or so clones, 85% to 90% being singletons. This chain links TRBV6-1 with TRBJ1-4; 7 bases are shared with TRBD1. The origin of this receptor is an adult with an advanced solid tumor such as melanoma, head and neck, liver or kidney cancer. The sequencing here drew on CD4+ or CD8+ T cells sorted from blood, taken in a trial of the OX40 agonist ivuxolimab. The CDR3 loop reads CASSGSSTGTNEKLFF. CDR3 in DNA: TGTGCCAGCAGTGGATCGTCGACAGGGACTAATGAAAAACTGTTTTTT.